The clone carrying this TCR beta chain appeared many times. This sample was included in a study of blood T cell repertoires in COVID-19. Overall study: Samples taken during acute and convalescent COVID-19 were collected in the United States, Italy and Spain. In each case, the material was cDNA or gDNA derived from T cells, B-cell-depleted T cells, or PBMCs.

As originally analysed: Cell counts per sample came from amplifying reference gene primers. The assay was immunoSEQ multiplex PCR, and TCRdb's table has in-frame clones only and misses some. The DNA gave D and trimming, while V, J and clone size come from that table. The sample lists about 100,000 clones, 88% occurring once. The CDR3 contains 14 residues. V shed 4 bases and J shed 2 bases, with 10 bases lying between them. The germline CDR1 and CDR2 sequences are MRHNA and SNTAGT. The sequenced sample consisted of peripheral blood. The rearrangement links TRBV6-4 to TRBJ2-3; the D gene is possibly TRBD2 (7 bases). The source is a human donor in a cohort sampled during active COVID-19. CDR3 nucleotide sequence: TGTGCCAGCAGTGTACGGGGGGCCACAGATACGCAGTATTTT. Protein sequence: CASSVRGATDTQYF.